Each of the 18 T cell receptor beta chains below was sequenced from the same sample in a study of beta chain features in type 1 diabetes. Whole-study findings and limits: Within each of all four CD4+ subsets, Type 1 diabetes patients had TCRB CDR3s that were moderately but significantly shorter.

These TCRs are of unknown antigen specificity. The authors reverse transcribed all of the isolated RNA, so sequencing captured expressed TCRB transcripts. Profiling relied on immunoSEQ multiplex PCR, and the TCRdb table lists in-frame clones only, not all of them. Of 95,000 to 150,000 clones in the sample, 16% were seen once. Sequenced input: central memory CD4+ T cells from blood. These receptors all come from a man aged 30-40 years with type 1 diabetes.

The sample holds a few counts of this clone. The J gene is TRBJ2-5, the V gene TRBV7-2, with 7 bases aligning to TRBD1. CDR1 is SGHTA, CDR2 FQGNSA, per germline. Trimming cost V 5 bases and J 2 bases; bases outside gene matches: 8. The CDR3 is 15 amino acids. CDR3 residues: CASSQQGQIQETQYF. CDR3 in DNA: TGTGCCAGCAGCCAGCAGGGACAGATACAAGAGACCCAGTACTTC.

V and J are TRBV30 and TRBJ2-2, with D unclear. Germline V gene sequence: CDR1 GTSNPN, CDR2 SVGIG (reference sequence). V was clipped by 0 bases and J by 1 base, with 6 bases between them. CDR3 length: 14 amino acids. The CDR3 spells CAWSVARNTGELFF. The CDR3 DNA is TGTGCCTGGAGTGTCGCCCGGAACACCGGGGAGCTGTTTTTT.

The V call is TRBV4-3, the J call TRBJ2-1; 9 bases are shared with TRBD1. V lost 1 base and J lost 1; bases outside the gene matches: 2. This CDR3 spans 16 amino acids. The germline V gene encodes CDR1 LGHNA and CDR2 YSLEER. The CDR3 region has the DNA TGCGCCAGCAGCCAAGGACAGGGGGTTTCCTACAATGAGCAGTTCTTC. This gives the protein CASSQGQGVSYNEQFF.

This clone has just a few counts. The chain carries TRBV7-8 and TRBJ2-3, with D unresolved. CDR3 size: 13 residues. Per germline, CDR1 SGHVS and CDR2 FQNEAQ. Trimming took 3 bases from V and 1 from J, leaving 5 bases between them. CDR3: CASSLGRTDTQYF. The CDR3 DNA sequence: TGTGCCAGCAGCTTGGGTCGCACAGATACGCAGTATTTT. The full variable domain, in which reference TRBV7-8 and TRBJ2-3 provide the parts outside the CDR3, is GAGVSQSPRYKVAKRGQDVALRCDPISGHVSLFWYQQALGQGPEFLTYFQNEAQLDKSGLPSDRFFAERPEGSVSTLKIQRTQQEDSAVYLCASSLGRTDTQYFGPGTRLTVL.

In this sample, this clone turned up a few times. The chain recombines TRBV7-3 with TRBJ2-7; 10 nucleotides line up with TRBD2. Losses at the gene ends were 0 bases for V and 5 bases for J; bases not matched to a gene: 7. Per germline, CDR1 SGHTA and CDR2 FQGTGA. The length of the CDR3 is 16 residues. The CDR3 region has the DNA TGTGCCAGCAGCTTAACCCCACTAGCGGGGCAGAACGAGCAGTACTTC. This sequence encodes CASSLTPLAGQNEQYF. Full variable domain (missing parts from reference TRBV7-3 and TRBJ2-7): GAGVSQTPSNKVTEKGKYVELRCDPISGHTALYWYRQSLGQGPEFLIYFQGTGAADDSGLPNDRFFAVRPEGSVSTLKIQRTERGDSAVYLCASSLTPLAGQNEQYFGPGTRLTVT.

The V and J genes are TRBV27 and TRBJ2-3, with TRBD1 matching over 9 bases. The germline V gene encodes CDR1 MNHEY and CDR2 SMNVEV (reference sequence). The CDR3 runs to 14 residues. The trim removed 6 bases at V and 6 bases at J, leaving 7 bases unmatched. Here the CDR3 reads CASSQKGQGDTQYF. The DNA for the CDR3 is TGTGCCAGCAGCCAGAAGGGACAGGGTGATACGCAGTATTTT.

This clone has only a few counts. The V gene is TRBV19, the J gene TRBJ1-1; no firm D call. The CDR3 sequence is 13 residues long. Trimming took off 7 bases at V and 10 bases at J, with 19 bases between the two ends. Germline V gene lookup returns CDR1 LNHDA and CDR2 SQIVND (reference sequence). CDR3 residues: CASTIPRTHGAFF. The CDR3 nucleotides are TGTGCCAGTACCATACCCAGGACCCATGGAGCTTTCTTT.

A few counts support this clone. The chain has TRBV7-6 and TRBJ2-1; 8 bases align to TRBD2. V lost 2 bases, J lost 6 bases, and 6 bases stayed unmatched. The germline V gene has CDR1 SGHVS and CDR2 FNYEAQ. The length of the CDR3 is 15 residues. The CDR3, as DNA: TGTGCCAGCAGCTTAAGAACTAGCGGACCCAATGAGCAGTTCTTC. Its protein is CASSLRTSGPNEQFF.

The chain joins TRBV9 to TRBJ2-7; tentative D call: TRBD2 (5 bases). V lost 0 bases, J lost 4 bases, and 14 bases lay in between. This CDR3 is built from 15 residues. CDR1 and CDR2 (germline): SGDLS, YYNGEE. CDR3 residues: CASSVGFVGEYEQYF. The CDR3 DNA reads TGTGCCAGCAGCGTAGGATTTGTGGGAGAATACGAGCAGTACTTC.

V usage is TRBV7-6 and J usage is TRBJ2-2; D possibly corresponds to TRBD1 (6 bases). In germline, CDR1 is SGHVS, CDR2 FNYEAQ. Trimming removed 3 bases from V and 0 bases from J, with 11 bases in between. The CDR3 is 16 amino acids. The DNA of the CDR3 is TGTGCCAGCAGCTTCCGCAGGGGTGCGAACACCGGGGAGCTGTTTTTT. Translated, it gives CASSFRRGANTGELFF. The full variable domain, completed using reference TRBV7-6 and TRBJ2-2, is GAGVSQSPRYKVTKRGQDVALRCDPISGHVSLYWYRQALGQGPEFLTYFNYEAQQDKSGLPNDRFSAERPEGSISTLTIQRTEQRDSAMYRCASSFRRGANTGELFFGEGSRLTVL.

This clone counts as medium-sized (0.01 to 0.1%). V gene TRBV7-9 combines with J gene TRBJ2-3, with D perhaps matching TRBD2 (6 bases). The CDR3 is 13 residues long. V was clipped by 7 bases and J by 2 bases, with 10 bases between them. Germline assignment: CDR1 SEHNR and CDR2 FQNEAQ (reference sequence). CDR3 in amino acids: CASNVDYTDTQYF. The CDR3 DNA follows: TGTGCCAGCAACGTGGACTACACAGATACGCAGTATTTT.

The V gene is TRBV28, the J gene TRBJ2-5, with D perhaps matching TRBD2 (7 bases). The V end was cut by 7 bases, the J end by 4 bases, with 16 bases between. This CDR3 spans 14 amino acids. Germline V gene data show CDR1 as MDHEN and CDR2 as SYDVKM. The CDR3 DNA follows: TGTGCCAGCAAACGAGGGGGGGGCTTAGAGACCCAGTACTTC. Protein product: CASKRGGGLETQYF.

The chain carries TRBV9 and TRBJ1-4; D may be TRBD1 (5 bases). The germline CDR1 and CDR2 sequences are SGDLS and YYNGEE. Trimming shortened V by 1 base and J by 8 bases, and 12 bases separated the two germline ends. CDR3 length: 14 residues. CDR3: CASSVNVGAEKLFF. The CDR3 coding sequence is TGTGCCAGCAGCGTAAATGTAGGGGCCGAAAAACTGTTTTTT.

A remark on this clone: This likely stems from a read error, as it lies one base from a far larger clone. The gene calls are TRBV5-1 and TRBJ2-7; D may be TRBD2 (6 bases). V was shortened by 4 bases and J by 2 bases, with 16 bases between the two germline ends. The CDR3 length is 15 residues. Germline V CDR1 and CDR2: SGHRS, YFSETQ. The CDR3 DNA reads TGCGCCAGCAGCGCCGGGACTCGCGTAACCTACGAGCAGTACTTC. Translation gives CASSAGTRVTYEQYF.

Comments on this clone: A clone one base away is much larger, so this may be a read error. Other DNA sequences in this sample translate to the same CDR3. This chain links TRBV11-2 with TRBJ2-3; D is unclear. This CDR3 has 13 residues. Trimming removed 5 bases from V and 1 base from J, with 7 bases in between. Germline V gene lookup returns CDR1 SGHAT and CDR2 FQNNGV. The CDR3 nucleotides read TGTGCCAGCAGCCCCCCCGGCACAGATACGCAGTATTTT. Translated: CASSPPGTDTQYF.

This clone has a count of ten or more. The chain's CDR3 is CASSFRLHGDGANVLTF. CDR3 nucleotides: TGCGCCAGCAGCTTTAGACTTCACGGGGACGGGGCCAACGTCCTGACTTTC. The chain recombines TRBV5-1 with TRBJ2-6; the D call may be TRBD1 or TRBD2 (5 bases each). Germline V CDR1 and CDR2: SGHRS, YFSETQ. V was pared by 2 bases and J by 4 bases, with 16 bases between. This CDR3 is built from 17 residues.

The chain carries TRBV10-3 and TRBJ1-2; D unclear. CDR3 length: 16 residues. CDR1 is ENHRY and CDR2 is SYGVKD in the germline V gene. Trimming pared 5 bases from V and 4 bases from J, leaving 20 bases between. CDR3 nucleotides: TGTGCCATCAGTTCTCAAATCGGGCCTTCGAGCTATGGCTACACCTTC. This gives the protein CAISSQIGPSSYGYTF.

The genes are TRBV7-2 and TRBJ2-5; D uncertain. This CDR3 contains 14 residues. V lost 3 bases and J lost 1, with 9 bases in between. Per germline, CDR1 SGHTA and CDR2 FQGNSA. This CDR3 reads CASSLSRLQETQYF. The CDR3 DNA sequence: TGTGCCAGCAGCTTGTCTAGACTCCAAGAGACCCAGTACTTC.